Following are 22 T cell receptor beta chains from one sample sequenced in a study of graft-versus-host responses after intestinal transplantation. Sequencing was performed with immunoSEQ multiplex PCR; in TCRdb, only in-frame clones are kept and a portion is missing. Counted here are some 85,000 clones, around 90% occurring once; the ten biggest clones make up about 0.4%. For these receptors, no antigen is known. This sample comprised unstimulated CD8+ T cells sorted from spleen or lymph node cells, obtained before transplant. These receptors were taken from a human donor who was the organ donor for an intestinal transplant.

V gene TRBV5-1 combines with J gene TRBJ1-2; D is unresolved. The V gene lost 0 bases and the J gene lost 4 bases, with 10 bases spanning the gap. This CDR3 spans 14 amino acids. Germline-derived CDR1 and CDR2 are SGHRS and YFSETQ. The DNA for the CDR3 is TGCGCCAGCAGCTTGGAACGGAGAAGCTATGGCTACACCTTC. Residues: CASSLERRSYGYTF.

The V call is TRBV14, the J call TRBJ2-7, with D maybe TRBD2 (5 bases). CDR1 is SGHDN and CDR2 is FVKESK in the germline V gene. Deletions cut 1 base from V and 6 bases from J, with 7 bases between. This CDR3 spans 12 amino acids. CDR3 bases: TGTGCCAGCAGCCAAGGAGGGATCGAGCAGTACTTC. This codes for CASSQGGIEQYF.

This chain uses TRBV4-2 with TRBJ2-3, with D uncertain. Trimming took 0 bases from V and 2 from J, leaving 15 bases between them. The CDR3 consists of 17 residues. Germline assignment: CDR1 LGHNA and CDR2 YNFKEQ. The CDR3 reads CASSQDLLLPLTDTQYF. In DNA, the CDR3 is TGTGCCAGCAGCCAAGATTTATTACTACCTCTCACAGATACGCAGTATTTT.

The chain couples TRBV5-4 to TRBJ2-7; maybe TRBD1 (6 bases). Between the trimmed V and J ends, which lost 4 bases and 3 bases, there was a span of 20 bases. Per the germline V gene, CDR1 is SGHNT and CDR2 is YYREEE (reference sequence). CDR3 length equals 16 residues. The chain's CDR3 is CASSLLTGNVGYEQYF. In nucleotides, the CDR3 is TGTGCCAGCAGCCTGCTAACAGGGAATGTAGGCTACGAGCAGTACTTC.

The V gene is TRBV9, the J gene TRBJ2-7, with D maybe TRBD1 (5 bases). Germline assignment: CDR1 SGDLS and CDR2 YYNGEE. Trimming left V 0 bases short and J 3 bases short, with 7 bases between. CDR3 length: 13 residues. CDR3: CASSVAGNYEQYF. In DNA, the CDR3 is TGTGCCAGCAGCGTAGCAGGGAACTACGAGCAGTACTTC.

The chain couples TRBV7-9 to TRBJ1-2, with TRBD1 matching over 8 bases. CDR3 length equals 18 residues. Germline lookup yields CDR1 SEHNR and CDR2 FQNEAQ (reference sequence). The V segment lost 2 bases and the J segment 4 bases; nucleotides outside the gene matches: 15. The CDR3 region has the DNA TGTGCCAGCAGCTTATTCAGTCAGGGCGGGACAGGAGGCTATGGCTACACCTTC. It specifies CASSLFSQGGTGGYGYTF.

This chain connects TRBV9 to TRBJ2-7, with 12 positions matching TRBD2. The CDR3 length is 16 residues. Germline-derived CDR1 and CDR2 are SGDLS and YYNGEE. V gave up 2 bases and J gave up 4 bases; unmatched junction bases: 7. CDR3 bases: TGTGCCAGCAGCGTCTCTAGCGGGGGGGTCGGGTACGAGCAGTACTTC. Amino acid sequence: CASSVSSGGVGYEQYF.

The chain couples TRBV9 to TRBJ2-3; TRBD1 matches 9 bases. Germline V gene data show CDR1 as SGDLS and CDR2 as YYNGEE. V lost 5 bases, J lost 2 bases, and 6 bases stayed unmatched. The CDR3 sequence is 15 residues long. The CDR3 sequence: CASRRTGVTTDTQYF. CDR3 DNA: TGTGCCAGCAGGCGGACAGGGGTTACCACAGATACGCAGTATTTT.

This chain joins TRBV13 and TRBJ2-1; D is ambiguous. The CDR3 spans 12 residues. V gave up 6 bases and J gave up 8 bases, with 11 bases separating them. The germline CDR1 and CDR2 sequences are PRHDT and FYEKMQ (reference sequence). The CDR3 sequence is CASSRVFDEQFF. The CDR3 DNA sequence: TGTGCCAGCAGTCGAGTTTTCGATGAGCAGTTCTTC.

V and J are TRBV5-1 and TRBJ2-5; D is perhaps TRBD1 (5 bases). Germline CDR1 reads SGHRS; CDR2 reads YFSETQ. V was shortened by 0 bases and J by 5 bases, with 17 bases between the two germline ends. This CDR3 comprises 16 residues. The DNA for the CDR3 is TGCGCCAGCAGCTTGGCCAAGGGGCAGGTCGGGGAGACCCAGTACTTC. Its translation is CASSLAKGQVGETQYF.

V gene TRBV30 combines with J gene TRBJ2-7; 8 nucleotides match TRBD2. The junction had 6 bases not matched to a gene; V was cut back by 0 bases and J by 2 bases. Germline V gene sequence: CDR1 GTSNPN, CDR2 SVGIG (reference sequence). CDR3 size: 15 residues. The CDR3 region has the DNA TGTGCCTGGAGTGTAGGGGCCGGGGGGGCCTACGAGCAGTACTTC. It is translated as CAWSVGAGGAYEQYF.

This clone has just one count. The chain employs TRBV7-9 and TRBJ1-1; 7 bases match TRBD1. This CDR3 is 13 amino acids long. CDR1 is SEHNR and CDR2 is FQNEAQ in the germline V gene (reference sequence). Trimming took 5 bases from V and 1 from J; bases not matched to a gene: 1. The CDR3 DNA reads TGTGCCAGCAGCCCAGGGGGGAACACTGAAGCTTTCTTT. This encodes CASSPGGNTEAFF.

Of note for this clone: Other DNA sequences in this specimen translate into the identical CDR3. The chain joins TRBV6-5 to TRBJ2-2; D is unresolved. The CDR3 extends over 13 amino acids. V was trimmed by 2 bases and J by 6 bases, leaving 7 bases between them. The germline V gene encodes CDR1 MNHEY and CDR2 SVGAGI. The CDR3 DNA reads as TGTGCCAGCAGTTACAGCCGGGCCGGGGAGCTGTTTTTT. Its translation: CASSYSRAGELFF.

V and J are TRBV27 and TRBJ1-2; 9 bases match TRBD1. The CDR3 is made up of 13 amino acids. Germline V lookup: CDR1 MNHEY, CDR2 SMNVEV (reference sequence). The trim removed 7 bases at V and 4 bases at J, leaving 4 bases unmatched. CDR3 in amino acids: CASTRQGGYGYTF. CDR3 sequence (DNA): TGTGCCAGCACCAGACAGGGGGGCTATGGCTACACCTTC.

This clone appeared once. The genes are TRBV6-6 and TRBJ1-1, with a weak D call TRBD1 (6 bases). The V gene lost 2 bases and the J gene lost 5 bases, with 6 bases spanning the gap. CDR1 MNHNY and CDR2 SVGAGI come from the germline V gene (reference sequence). There are 12 residues in the CDR3. The CDR3 DNA is TGTGCCAGCAGTTACGACAGGACTGAAGCTTTCTTT. It encodes CASSYDRTEAFF.

The gene calls are TRBV28 and TRBJ2-3; 11 bases are a match to TRBD2. The CDR3 length is 20 residues. The trim removed 5 bases at V and 2 bases at J, leaving 18 bases unmatched. Germline V gene data show CDR1 as MDHEN and CDR2 as SYDVKM. This CDR3 reads CASSGETSGDNGGNTDTQYF. Written as DNA, the CDR3 is TGTGCCAGCAGTGGGGAGACTAGCGGGGATAACGGGGGAAACACAGATACGCAGTATTTT.

This CDR3 is CASSLGSQRGPYNEQFF. The DNA of the CDR3 is TGTGCCAGCAGCTTAGGGTCCCAGCGGGGGCCCTACAATGAGCAGTTCTTC. V gene TRBV7-9 combines with J gene TRBJ2-1; 8 positions match TRBD2. Trimming removed 1 base from V and 2 bases from J; junction bases left unmatched: 7. Germline CDR1 SEHNR, CDR2 FQNEAQ (reference sequence). This CDR3 is 17 amino acids long.

This chain uses TRBV2 with TRBJ2-7; no firm D call. Germline assignment: CDR1 SNHLY and CDR2 FYNNEI. V lost 3 bases, J lost 4 bases, and 4 bases lay in between. This CDR3 has 11 amino acids. The CDR3 nucleotides are TGTGCCAGCAGTGACAGATACGAGCAGTACTTC. It codes for CASSDRYEQYF.

The chain joins TRBV5-1 to TRBJ2-5, with no clear D. The DNA end favors TRBJ2-7, so the J call may be wrong. Germline V gene data show CDR1 as SGHRS and CDR2 as YFSETQ. The CDR3 loop spans 16 amino acids. The CDR3 DNA follows: TGCGCCAGCAGGCCACTGCCTATATTCAGGTGGAACGAGCAGTACTTC. Its translation is CASRPLPIFRWNEQYF.

V is TRBV29-1 and J is TRBJ2-2; weak D call: TRBD2 (6 bases). Germline-derived CDR1 and CDR2 are SQVTM and ANQGSEA. Trimming left V 4 bases short and J 14 bases short, with 17 bases between. The CDR3 loop spans 12 amino acids. CDR3 DNA: TGCAGCGTTGCTGGTCCGACGGGAGCTCTGTTTTTT. It specifies CSVAGPTGALFF.

The chain carries TRBV10-3 and TRBJ2-1; 7 bases agree with TRBD1. V dropped 6 bases and J dropped 4; count of bases not matched to a gene: 9. In germline, CDR1 is ENHRY, CDR2 SYGVKD. This CDR3 is built from 15 residues. The CDR3 sequence is CAIRAAGTEYNEQFF. In nucleotides, the CDR3 is TGTGCCATCAGAGCAGCCGGGACAGAATACAATGAGCAGTTCTTC.

The chain couples TRBV5-5 to TRBJ1-1; tentatively, D is TRBD1 (5 bases). The CDR3 runs 15 residues. Germline-derived CDR1 and CDR2 are SGHKS and YYEKEE (reference sequence). Trimming removed 4 bases from V and 3 bases from J, with 16 bases in between. The CDR3 nucleotides read TGTGCCAGCAGCCCCAACGATTCAGGGTACACTGAAGCTTTCTTT. Protein product: CASSPNDSGYTEAFF.